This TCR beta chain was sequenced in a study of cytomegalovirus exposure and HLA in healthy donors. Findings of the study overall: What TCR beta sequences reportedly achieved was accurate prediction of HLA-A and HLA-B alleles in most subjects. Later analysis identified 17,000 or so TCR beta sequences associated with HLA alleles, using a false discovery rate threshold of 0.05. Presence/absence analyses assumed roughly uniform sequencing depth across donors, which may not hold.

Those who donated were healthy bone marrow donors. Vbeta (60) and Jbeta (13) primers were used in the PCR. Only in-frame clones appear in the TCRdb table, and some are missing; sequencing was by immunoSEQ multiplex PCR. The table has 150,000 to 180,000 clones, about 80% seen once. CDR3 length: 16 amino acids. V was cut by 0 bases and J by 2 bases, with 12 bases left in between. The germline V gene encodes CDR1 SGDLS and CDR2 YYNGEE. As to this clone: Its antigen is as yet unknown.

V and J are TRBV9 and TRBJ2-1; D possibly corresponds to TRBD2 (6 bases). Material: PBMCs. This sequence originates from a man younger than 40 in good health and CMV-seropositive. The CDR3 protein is CASSVGPGSTYNEQFF. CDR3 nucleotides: TGTGCCAGCAGCGTAGGACCCGGGAGCACCTACAATGAGCAGTTCTTC.